This is a list of T cell receptor beta chains from one sample in a study of cytomegalovirus exposure and HLA in healthy donors. The method was immunoSEQ multiplex PCR; TCRdb's version includes in-frame clones alone and lacks a portion of them. The sample holds about 160,000 clones; approximately 79% are singletons and the top ten take approximately 0.89%. Sequencing was done on a sample of PBMCs. The receptors stem from a woman aged 50 to 60 in good health and CMV-seropositive. Each CDR3 is given with its conserved first and last residue. Fields, in order: J gene, D gene, V gene, clone size, CDR3 protein, CDR3 DNA. The D gene is left open where the match is weak. For some rows the clone size is stated as once, few or many, or as a class when expanded; others skip it.

j_gene: TRBJ1-6
d_gene: -
v_gene: TRBV4-2
abundance: few
CDR3aa: CASSQDVEVSSPLHF
CDR3nt: TGTGCCAGCAGCCAGGATGTGGAGGTTTCTTCCCCCCTCCACTTT

j_gene: TRBJ1-6
d_gene: TRBD1
v_gene: TRBV7-9
abundance: -
CDR3aa: CASSLEAGGRSPLHF
CDR3nt: TGTGCCAGCAGCTTAGAGGCAGGGGGCAGGTCACCCCTCCACTTT

j_gene: TRBJ1-5
d_gene: -
v_gene: TRBV6-5
abundance: -
CDR3aa: CASSYSLNSNQPQHF
CDR3nt: TGTGCCAGCAGTTACTCGTTAAATAGCAATCAGCCCCAGCATTTT

j_gene: TRBJ2-2
d_gene: -
v_gene: TRBV6-6
abundance: -
CDR3aa: CASLGTSWYTGELFF
CDR3nt: TGTGCCAGCCTGGGAACTAGTTGGTACACCGGGGAGCTGTTTTTT

j_gene: TRBJ1-1
d_gene: TRBD1
v_gene: TRBV7-2
abundance: -
CDR3aa: CASSSTGGIDTEAFF
CDR3nt: TGTGCCAGCAGCTCCACAGGGGGGATCGACACTGAAGCTTTCTTT

j_gene: TRBJ2-5
d_gene: TRBD2
v_gene: TRBV5-6
abundance: -
CDR3aa: CASSGIAGGRGETQYF
CDR3nt: TGTGCCAGCAGCGGTATAGCGGGGGGTCGAGGGGAGACCCAGTACTTC

j_gene: TRBJ2-1
d_gene: TRBD2
v_gene: TRBV19
abundance: few
CDR3aa: CASSLASGGPYNEQFF
CDR3nt: TGTGCCAGTAGTTTGGCTAGCGGGGGGCCGTACAATGAGCAGTTCTTC

j_gene: TRBJ2-3
d_gene: -
v_gene: TRBV7-9
abundance: once
CDR3aa: CASSGAQDTQYF
CDR3nt: TGTGCCAGCAGCGGGGCACAAGATACGCAGTATTTT

j_gene: TRBJ2-2
d_gene: -
v_gene: TRBV5-4
abundance: -
CDR3aa: CASSLAGGGELFF
CDR3nt: TGTGCCAGCAGCTTGGCCGGGGGCGGGGAGCTGTTTTTT

j_gene: TRBJ2-2
d_gene: TRBD2
v_gene: TRBV10-3
abundance: -
CDR3aa: CAIGSGNYTGELFF
CDR3nt: TGTGCCATCGGCAGCGGGAACTACACCGGGGAGCTGTTTTTT

j_gene: TRBJ2-3
d_gene: TRBD2
v_gene: TRBV9
abundance: once
CDR3aa: CASSVTSGGGSDTQYF
CDR3nt: TGTGCCAGCAGCGTGACTAGCGGGGGGGGATCAGATACGCAGTATTTT

j_gene: TRBJ2-7
d_gene: -
v_gene: TRBV21-1
abundance: -
CDR3aa: CASSKLGTGDTYEQYF
CDR3nt: TGTGCCAGCAGCAAACTGGGCACAGGGGATACCTACGAGCAGTACTTC